This TCR beta chain was observed in a study of control samples from healthy donors and cancer patients. The CDR3 covers 12 residues. The V end was cut by 3 bases, the J end by 9 bases, with 11 bases between. Germline lookup yields CDR1 SNHLY and CDR2 FYNNEI. Sequencing used immunoSEQ multiplex PCR; TCRdb keeps in-frame clones, though not all of them. The profile covers about 120,000 clones, with roughly 92% appearing a single time and roughly 2.6% taken by the ten largest. This clonotype originated in a man in his thirties or forties in good health. The specimen sequenced was blood. V usage is TRBV2 and J usage is TRBJ2-5; D not certain. The CDR3 here is CASSEVPPAQYF. The DNA of the CDR3 is TGTGCCAGCAGTGAGGTCCCCCCGGCCCAGTACTTC.